These 17 T cell receptor beta chains originate from one sample sequenced in a study of CXCR3-negative and CXCR3-positive naive CD8 T cells. Carrying UMI labels, the TRB cDNA libraries were prepared through 5' RACE. TCRdb re-called the 5' RACE reads, yielding one record per CDR3 amino acid sequence without DNA. The sample holds over 70,000 distinct CDR3 sequences. Sequenced sample: naive CXCR3- CD8+ T cells from blood. As to subset: CD45RO-CCR7+CD27+CD95- naive CD8+ T cells lacking CXCR3 (TNR3-). Receptors originate from a human donor in good health. Some clones in this sample may be carry-over from other donors' samples.

The chain carries TRBV11-3 and TRBJ2-3; TCRdb gives TRBD2 as the D gene, but with no DNA this cannot be confirmed. The CDR3 runs to 17 residues. In germline, CDR1 is SGHNT, CDR2 YENEEA. The CDR3 here is CASSLAGLPLGTDTQYF.

The chain combines TRBV7-3 with TRBJ1-1. The CDR3 is made up of 13 amino acids. Germline V gives CDR1 SGHTA, CDR2 FQGTGA. CDR3 region: CASSLSVGTEAFF.

This chain links TRBV6-5 with TRBJ2-1; there is no DNA to check the TCRdb D call of TRBD2. The CDR3 has 14 residues. CDR1 MNHEY and CDR2 SVGAGI come from the germline V gene. The CDR3 spells CASSLTSGIDEQFF.

V and J are TRBV12-5 and TRBJ2-5; TCRdb's D gene call, TRBD1, goes unchecked for lack of DNA. Germline V gene data show CDR1 as LGHNT and CDR2 as FRNRAP. The CDR3 extends over 17 amino acids. The CDR3 loop is CASGLADPAAPQETQYF.

The V and J genes are TRBV25-1 and TRBJ2-1; TCRdb gives TRBD1 as the D gene, but with no DNA this cannot be confirmed. Germline CDR1 is MGHDK and CDR2 is SYGVNS. This CDR3 region has 17 residues. The CDR3 is CASSDTPPQPMYNEQFF.

This chain joins TRBV11-2 and TRBJ1-6. Germline-derived CDR1 and CDR2 are SGHAT and FQNNGV. CDR3 size: 14 residues. CDR3 residues: CASSFGTSDFPLHF.

The chain is built from TRBV20-1 and TRBJ2-1; absent DNA, TCRdb's TRBD1 call cannot be checked. The CDR3 totals 15 residues. CDR1 and CDR2 from the germline V gene are DFQATT and SNEGSKA (reference sequence). CDR3 amino acids: CSARDITGGTDEQFF.

This clonotype is deemed medium-sized by its frequency. The V call is TRBV29-1, the J call TRBJ2-1. The germline gives CDR1 SQVTM, CDR2 ANQGSEA. The CDR3 consists of 14 residues. The CDR3 protein is CSVAPDIRYNEQFF.

The chain uses TRBV29-1 and TRBJ2-2. The CDR3 runs to 11 residues. CDR1 SQVTM and CDR2 ANQGSEA come from the germline V gene. CDR3 sequence: CSVLDTGELFF.

The CDR3 here is CASSQVFVAPDTQYF. The gene calls are TRBV4-3 and TRBJ2-3; without DNA, the TCRdb call of TRBD1 cannot be checked. This CDR3 region has 15 residues. Germline CDR1 is LGHNA and CDR2 is YSLEER.

The J gene is TRBJ2-4, the V gene TRBV20-1; TCRdb selects TRBD1, and the lack of DNA leaves this call unchecked. CDR1 is DFQATT, CDR2 SNEGSKA, per germline (reference sequence). The CDR3 covers 16 residues. CDR3 amino acids: CSARGWGAVAKNIQYF.

The chain uses TRBV6-1 and TRBJ2-5; the TCRdb D gene call, TRBD1, has no DNA to confirm it. Germline lookup yields CDR1 MNHNS and CDR2 SASEGT. The CDR3 totals 16 residues. The CDR3 reads CASSRPAQGVQETQYF.

This chain uses TRBV6-6 with TRBJ1-5; TCRdb outputs TRBD1, but without DNA this stays unchecked. CDR1 is MNHNY and CDR2 is SVGAGI in the germline V gene (reference sequence). The length of the CDR3 is 17 residues. The CDR3 sequence: CASSYTGQVWDNQPQHF.

The chain joins TRBV11-3 to TRBJ2-3; absent DNA, TCRdb's TRBD2 call cannot be checked. CDR3 length equals 18 residues. The germline V gene has CDR1 SGHNT and CDR2 YENEEA. The CDR3 is CASSSLAARMREEDTQYF.

The chain joins TRBV28 to TRBJ1-1; TCRdb names TRBD1, which stays unverified in the absence of DNA. The CDR3 has 15 residues. Looked up from germline, CDR1 is MDHEN and CDR2 is SYDVKM. The CDR3 loop is CASSSRQGAFTEAFF.

The chain joins TRBV18 to TRBJ2-1; no DNA is available, so the TRBD2 call from TCRdb remains unchecked. Per the germline V gene, CDR1 is KGHSH and CDR2 is LQKENI. This CDR3 region has 16 residues. The CDR3 protein is CASSRGLAGMDNEQFF.

The J gene is TRBJ1-2, the V gene TRBV29-1. The CDR3 loop spans 11 amino acids. Germline assignment: CDR1 SQVTM and CDR2 ANQGSEA. The chain's CDR3 is CSVETNYGYTF. Filled out from reference TRBV29-1 and TRBJ1-2, the complete variable domain reads SAVISQKPSRDICQRGTSLTIQCQVDSQVTMMFWYRQQPGQSLTLIATANQGSEATYESGFVIDKFPISRPNLTFSTLTVSNMSPEDSSIYLCSVETNYGYTFGSGTRLTVV.